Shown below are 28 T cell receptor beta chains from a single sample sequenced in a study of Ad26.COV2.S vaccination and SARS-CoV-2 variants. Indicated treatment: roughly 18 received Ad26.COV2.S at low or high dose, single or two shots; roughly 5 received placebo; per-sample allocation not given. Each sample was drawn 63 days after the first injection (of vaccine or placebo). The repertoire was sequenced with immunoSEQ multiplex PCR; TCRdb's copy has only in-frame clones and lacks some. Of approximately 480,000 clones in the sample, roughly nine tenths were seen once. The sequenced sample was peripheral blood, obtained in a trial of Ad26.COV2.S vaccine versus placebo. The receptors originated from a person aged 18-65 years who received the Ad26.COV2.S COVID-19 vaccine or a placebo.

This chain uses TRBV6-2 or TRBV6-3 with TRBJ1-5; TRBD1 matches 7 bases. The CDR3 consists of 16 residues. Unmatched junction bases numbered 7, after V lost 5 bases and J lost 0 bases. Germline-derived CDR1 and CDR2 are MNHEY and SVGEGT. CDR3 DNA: TGTGCCAGCAGTACGGGACAGCTTATTAGCAATCAGCCCCAGCATTTT. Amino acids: CASSTGQLISNQPQHF.

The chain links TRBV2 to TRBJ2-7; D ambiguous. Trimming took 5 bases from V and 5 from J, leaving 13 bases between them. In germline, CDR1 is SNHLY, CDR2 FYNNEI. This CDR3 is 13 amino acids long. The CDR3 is CASSRSEVDEQYF. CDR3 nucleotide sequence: TGTGCCAGCAGTCGCTCCGAGGTAGACGAGCAGTACTTC.

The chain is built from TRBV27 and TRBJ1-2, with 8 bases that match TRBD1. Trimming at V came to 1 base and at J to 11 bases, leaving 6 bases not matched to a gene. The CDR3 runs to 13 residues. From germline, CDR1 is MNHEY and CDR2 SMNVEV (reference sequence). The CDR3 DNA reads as TGTGCCAGCAGTTTATATCGAGGGACAGGATACACCTTC. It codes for CASSLYRGTGYTF.

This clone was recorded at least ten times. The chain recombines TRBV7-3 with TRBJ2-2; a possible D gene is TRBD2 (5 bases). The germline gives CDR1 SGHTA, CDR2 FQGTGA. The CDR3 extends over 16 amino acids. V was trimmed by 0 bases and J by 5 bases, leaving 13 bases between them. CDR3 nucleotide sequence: TGTGCCAGCAGCTTAACGTCGGGGTCGGGGACCGGGGAGCTGTTTTTT. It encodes CASSLTSGSGTGELFF.

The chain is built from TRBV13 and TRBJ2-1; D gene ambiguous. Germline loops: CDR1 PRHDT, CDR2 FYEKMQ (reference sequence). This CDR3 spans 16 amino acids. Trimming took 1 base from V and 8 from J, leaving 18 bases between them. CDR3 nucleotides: TGTGCCAGCAGCTTAGTAAGGACCCCTGCAATCCATGAGCAGTTCTTC. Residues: CASSLVRTPAIHEQFF.

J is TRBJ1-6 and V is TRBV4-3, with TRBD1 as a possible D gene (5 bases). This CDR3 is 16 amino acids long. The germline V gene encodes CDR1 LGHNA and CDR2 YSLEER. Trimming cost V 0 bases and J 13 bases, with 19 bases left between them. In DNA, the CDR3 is TGCGCCAGCAGCCAAGATTGGGGGGGGAGGGAAGGGCCCCTCCACTTT. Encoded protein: CASSQDWGGREGPLHF.

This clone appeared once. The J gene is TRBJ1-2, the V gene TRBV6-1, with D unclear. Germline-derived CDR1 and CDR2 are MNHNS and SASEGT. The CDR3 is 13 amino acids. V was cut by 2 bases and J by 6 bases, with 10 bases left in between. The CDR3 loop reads CASSETVSDGYTF. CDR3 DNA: TGTGCCAGCAGTGAAACAGTATCGGATGGCTACACCTTC.

CDR3 nucleotides: TGTGCCAGCAGCACGACCTCGAGGGGGACTGAAGCTTTCTTT. This sequence encodes CASSTTSRGTEAFF. This sequence joins TRBV6-5 and TRBJ1-1; a possible D gene is TRBD1 (6 bases). The germline gives CDR1 MNHEY, CDR2 SVGAGI. The CDR3 contains 14 residues. V lost 6 bases, J lost 5 bases, and 16 bases lay in between.

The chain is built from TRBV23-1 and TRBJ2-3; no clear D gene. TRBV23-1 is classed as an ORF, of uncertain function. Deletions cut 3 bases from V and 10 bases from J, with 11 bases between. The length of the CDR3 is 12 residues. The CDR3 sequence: CASSQGILPQYF. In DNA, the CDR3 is TGCGCCAGCAGTCAGGGCATTCTTCCGCAGTATTTT.

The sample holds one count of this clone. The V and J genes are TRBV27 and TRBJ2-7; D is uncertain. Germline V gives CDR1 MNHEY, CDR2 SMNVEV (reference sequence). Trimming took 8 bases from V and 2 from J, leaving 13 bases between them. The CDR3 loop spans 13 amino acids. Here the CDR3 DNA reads TGTGCCAGCGGCATGACGGGTACCTACGAGCAGTACTTC. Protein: CASGMTGTYEQYF.

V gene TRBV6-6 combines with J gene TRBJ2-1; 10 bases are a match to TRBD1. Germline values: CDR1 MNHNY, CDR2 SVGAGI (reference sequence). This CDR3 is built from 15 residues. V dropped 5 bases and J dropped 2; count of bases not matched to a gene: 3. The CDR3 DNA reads TGTGCCAGCAGTGACAGGGGGCCCGCCTACAATGAGCAGTTCTTC. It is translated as CASSDRGPAYNEQFF.

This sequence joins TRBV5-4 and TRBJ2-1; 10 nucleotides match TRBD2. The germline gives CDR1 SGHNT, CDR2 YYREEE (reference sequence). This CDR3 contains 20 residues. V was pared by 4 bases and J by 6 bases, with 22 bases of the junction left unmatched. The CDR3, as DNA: TGTGCCAGCAGCAGACCTAGGGGAGGCCAAGGGACTAGCGTAGGCAATGAGCAGTTCTTC. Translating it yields CASSRPRGGQGTSVGNEQFF.

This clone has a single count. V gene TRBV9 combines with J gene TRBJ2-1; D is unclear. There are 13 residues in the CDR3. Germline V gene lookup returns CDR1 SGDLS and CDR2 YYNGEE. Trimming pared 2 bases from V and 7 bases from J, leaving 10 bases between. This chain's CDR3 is CASSVRVLNEQFF. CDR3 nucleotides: TGTGCCAGCAGCGTCCGAGTTCTTAATGAGCAGTTCTTC. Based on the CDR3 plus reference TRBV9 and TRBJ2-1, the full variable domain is DSGVTQTPKHLITATGQRVTLRCSPRSGDLSVYWYQQSLDQGLQFLIQYYNGEERAKGNILERFSAQQFPDLHSELNLSSLELGDSALYFCASSVRVLNEQFFGPGTRLTVL.

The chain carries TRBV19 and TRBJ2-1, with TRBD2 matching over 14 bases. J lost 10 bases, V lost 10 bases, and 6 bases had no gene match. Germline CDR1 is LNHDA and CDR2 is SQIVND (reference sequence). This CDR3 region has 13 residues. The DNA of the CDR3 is TGTGCCACCAGACTAGCGGGAGGGCGGGAGCAGTTCTTC. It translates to CATRLAGGREQFF.

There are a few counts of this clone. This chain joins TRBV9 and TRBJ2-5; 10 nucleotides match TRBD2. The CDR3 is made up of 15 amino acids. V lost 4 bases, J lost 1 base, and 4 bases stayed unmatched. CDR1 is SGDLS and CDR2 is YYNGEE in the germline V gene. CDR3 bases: TGTGCCAGCAGCTCACGGACTAGCGGCCAAGAGACCCAGTACTTC. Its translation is CASSSRTSGQETQYF.

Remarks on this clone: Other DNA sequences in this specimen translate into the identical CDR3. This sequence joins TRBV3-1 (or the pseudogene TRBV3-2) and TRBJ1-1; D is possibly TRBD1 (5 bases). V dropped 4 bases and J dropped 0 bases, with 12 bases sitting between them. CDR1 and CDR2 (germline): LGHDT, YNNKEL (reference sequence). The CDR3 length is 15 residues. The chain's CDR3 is CASSRRGGVNTEAFF. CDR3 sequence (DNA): TGTGCCAGCAGCCGAAGGGGAGGGGTGAACACTGAAGCTTTCTTT.

This CDR3 is CASSQLRQGHGYTF. As DNA, the CDR3 is TGCGCCAGCAGCCAGCTACGACAGGGTCATGGCTACACCTTC. The V and J genes are TRBV4-3 and TRBJ1-2, with 7 bases identical to TRBD1. Germline loops: CDR1 LGHNA, CDR2 YSLEER. The CDR3 spans 14 residues. V was pared by 3 bases and J by 6 bases, with 7 bases of the junction left unmatched.

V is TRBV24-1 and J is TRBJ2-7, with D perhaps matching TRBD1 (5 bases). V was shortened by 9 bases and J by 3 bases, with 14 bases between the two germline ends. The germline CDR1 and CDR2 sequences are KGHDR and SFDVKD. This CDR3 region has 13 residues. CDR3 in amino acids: CATFRWTIYEQYF. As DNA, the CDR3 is TGTGCCACCTTTCGTTGGACAATCTACGAGCAGTACTTC.

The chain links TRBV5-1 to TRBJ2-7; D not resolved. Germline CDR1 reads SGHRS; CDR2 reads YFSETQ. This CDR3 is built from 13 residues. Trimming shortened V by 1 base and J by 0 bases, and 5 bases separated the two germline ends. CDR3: CASSLRSSYEQYF. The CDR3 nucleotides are TGCGCCAGCAGCTTGCGGTCCTCCTACGAGCAGTACTTC.

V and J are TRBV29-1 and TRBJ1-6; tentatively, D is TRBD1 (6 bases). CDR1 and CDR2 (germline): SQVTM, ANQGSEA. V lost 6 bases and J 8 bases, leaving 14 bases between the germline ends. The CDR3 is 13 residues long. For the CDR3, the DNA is TGCAGCGTCGCACAGGGTCCCGATTCACCCCTCCACTTT. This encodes CSVAQGPDSPLHF.

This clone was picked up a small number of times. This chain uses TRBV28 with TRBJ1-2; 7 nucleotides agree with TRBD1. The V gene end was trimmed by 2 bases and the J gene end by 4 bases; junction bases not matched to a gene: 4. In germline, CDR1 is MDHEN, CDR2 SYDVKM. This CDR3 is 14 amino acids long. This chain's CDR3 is CASSLAGQSYGYTF. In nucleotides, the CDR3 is TGTGCCAGCAGTTTAGCGGGACAGTCCTATGGCTACACCTTC.

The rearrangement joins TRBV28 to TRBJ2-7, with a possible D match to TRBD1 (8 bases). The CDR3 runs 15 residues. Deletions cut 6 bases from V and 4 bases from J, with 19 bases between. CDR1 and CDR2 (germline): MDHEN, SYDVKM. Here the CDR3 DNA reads TGTGCCAGCAGGACGAACAGGGGGAGGGGTTACGAGCAGTACTTC. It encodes CASRTNRGRGYEQYF.

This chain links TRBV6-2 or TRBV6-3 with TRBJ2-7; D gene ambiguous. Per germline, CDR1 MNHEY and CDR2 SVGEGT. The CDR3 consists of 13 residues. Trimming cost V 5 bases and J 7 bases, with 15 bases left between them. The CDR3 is CASSQDGILEQYF. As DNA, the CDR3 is TGTGCCAGCAGTCAGGACGGAATTCTGGAGCAGTACTTC.

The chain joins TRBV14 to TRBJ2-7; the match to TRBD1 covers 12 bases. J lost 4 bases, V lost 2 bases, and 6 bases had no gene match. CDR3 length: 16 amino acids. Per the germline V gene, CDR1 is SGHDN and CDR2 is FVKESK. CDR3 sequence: CASSQTGTGGFYEQYF. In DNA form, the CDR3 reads TGTGCCAGCAGCCAAACCGGGACAGGGGGCTTTTACGAGCAGTACTTC.

The CDR3 reads CASSPPAGGIGAGELFF. In nucleotides, the CDR3 is TGTGCCAGCAGTCCCCCAGCCGGGGGGATCGGCGCCGGGGAGCTGTTTTTT. V and J are TRBV28 and TRBJ2-2; 7 bases align to TRBD2. CDR1 is MDHEN, CDR2 SYDVKM, per germline. The length of the CDR3 is 17 residues. J gave up 6 bases and V 5 bases, and 15 bases lay outside the gene matches.

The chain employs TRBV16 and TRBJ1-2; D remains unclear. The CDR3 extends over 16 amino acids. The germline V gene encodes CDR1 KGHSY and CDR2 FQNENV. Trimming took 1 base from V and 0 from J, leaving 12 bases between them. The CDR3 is CASSQFGQHTNYGYTF. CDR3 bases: TGTGCCAGCAGCCAATTCGGCCAGCATACTAACTATGGCTACACCTTC.

In DNA, the CDR3 is TGTGCCAGGGGTTCCGGGGGGATGACTGAAGCTTTCTTT. Translating gives CARGSGGMTEAFF. The rearrangement joins TRBV2 to TRBJ1-1, with a weak D call TRBD1 (5 bases). V gave up 9 bases and J gave up 5 bases, with 16 bases separating them. This CDR3 region has 13 residues. Germline V lookup: CDR1 SNHLY, CDR2 FYNNEI.

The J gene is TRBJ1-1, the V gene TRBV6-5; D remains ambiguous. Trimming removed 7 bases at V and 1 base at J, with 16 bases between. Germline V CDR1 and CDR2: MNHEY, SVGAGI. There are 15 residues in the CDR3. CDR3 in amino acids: CASTSQALPNTEAFF. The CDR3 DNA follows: TGTGCCAGCACAAGTCAAGCCTTACCGAACACTGAAGCTTTCTTT.